Below are 18 T cell receptor beta chains sequenced from a single sample in a study of cytomegalovirus exposure and HLA in healthy donors. With 60 Vbeta and 13 Jbeta primers, the PCR was carried out. The method was immunoSEQ multiplex PCR; TCRdb's version includes in-frame clones alone and lacks a portion of them. The table shows 75,000 to 95,000 clones, with about 88% occurring only once. The sequencing sample was made of PBMCs. All receptors derive from a man between 18 and 29 years old in good health and CMV-seronegative.

This chain links TRBV19 with TRBJ2-7; D is unclear. Trimming stripped 1 base from V and 3 bases from J, with 4 bases between. Germline V gene lookup returns CDR1 LNHDA and CDR2 SQIVND (reference sequence). This CDR3 has 12 residues. Here the CDR3 reads CASSIADYEQYF. CDR3 bases: TGTGCCAGTAGTATAGCAGACTACGAGCAGTACTTC.

The chain combines TRBV19 with TRBJ2-5; the match to TRBD2 covers 11 bases. Trimming cost V 8 bases and J 3 bases; bases outside gene matches: 5. The CDR3 contains 14 residues. Germline CDR1 and CDR2: LNHDA and SQIVND (reference sequence). Here the CDR3 DNA reads TGTGCCAGTTCGCAGACTAGCGGGAAAGAGACCCAGTACTTC. Residues: CASSQTSGKETQYF.

This clone has a handful of counts. The rearrangement joins TRBV10-3 to TRBJ2-1; 9 bases are shared with TRBD2. Germline V gene data show CDR1 as ENHRY and CDR2 as SYGVKD. The CDR3 totals 18 residues. The trim removed 7 bases at V and 4 bases at J, leaving 17 bases unmatched. Written as DNA, the CDR3 is TGTGCCATCACCAACCGGGGTCATAGCGGGAGAGGGTACAATGAGCAGTTCTTC. It is translated as CAITNRGHSGRGYNEQFF.

The J gene is TRBJ2-1, the V gene TRBV9; D unclear. Trimming stripped 2 bases from V and 5 bases from J, with 2 bases between. Germline V gene sequence: CDR1 SGDLS, CDR2 YYNGEE. The CDR3 has 11 amino acids. The CDR3 DNA follows: TGTGCCAGCAGCGTCAACAATGAGCAGTTCTTC. Its translation: CASSVNNEQFF. The full variable domain, in which reference TRBV9 and TRBJ2-1 provide the parts outside the CDR3, is DSGVTQTPKHLITATGQRVTLRCSPRSGDLSVYWYQQSLDQGLQFLIQYYNGEERAKGNILERFSAQQFPDLHSELNLSSLELGDSALYFCASSVNNEQFFGPGTRLTVL.

This clone was recorded only once. The chain couples TRBV27 to TRBJ1-1; D is uncertain. The V end lost 3 bases, the J end lost 2 bases, and 10 bases lay between the germline ends. CDR3 length: 14 residues. CDR1 MNHEY and CDR2 SMNVEV come from the germline V gene (reference sequence). DNA for the CDR3: TGTGCCAGCAGTTTCCACGGGGTAAACACTGAAGCTTTCTTT. It translates to CASSFHGVNTEAFF.

This clone appeared once. The chain couples TRBV30 to TRBJ2-1, with a weak D call TRBD1 (5 bases). CDR1 is GTSNPN and CDR2 is SVGIG in the germline V gene (reference sequence). Trimming took 3 bases from V and 0 from J, leaving 12 bases between them. The CDR3 contains 15 residues. CDR3 amino acids: CAWSEGASSYNEQFF. Here the CDR3 DNA reads TGTGCCTGGAGCGAAGGGGCCAGCTCCTACAATGAGCAGTTCTTC.

This chain links TRBV5-1 with TRBJ2-3, with 11 nucleotides matching TRBD2. Germline assignment: CDR1 SGHRS and CDR2 YFSETQ. J gave up 1 base and V 4 bases, and 5 bases lay outside the gene matches. The CDR3 sequence is 16 residues long. CDR3 sequence: CASSRWGLAGTDTQYF. CDR3 nucleotides: TGCGCCAGCAGCCGCTGGGGACTAGCGGGCACAGATACGCAGTATTTT.

The rearrangement joins TRBV7-2 to TRBJ1-2; D ambiguous. V dropped 1 base and J dropped 0 bases, with 6 bases sitting between them. The CDR3 totals 14 residues. Germline V gives CDR1 SGHTA, CDR2 FQGNSA. CDR3 sequence: CASSLDPSNYGYTF. The DNA of the CDR3 is TGTGCCAGCAGCTTAGATCCGTCTAACTATGGCTACACCTTC.

J is TRBJ1-4 and V is TRBV28; D is ambiguous. The CDR3 is 14 residues long. Germline V lookup: CDR1 MDHEN, CDR2 SYDVKM. V shed 8 bases and J shed 3 bases, with 13 bases lying between them. The CDR3 spells CASPGRASNEKLFF. Written as DNA, the CDR3 is TGTGCCAGCCCCGGGCGGGCCTCTAATGAAAAACTGTTTTTT.

The chain joins TRBV18 to TRBJ2-7; 8 bases agree with TRBD1. Trimming took 6 bases from V and 2 from J; bases not matched to a gene: 9. The CDR3 is made up of 15 amino acids. CDR1 KGHSH and CDR2 LQKENI come from the germline V gene. CDR3 sequence: CASSPGQGSPYEQYF. In DNA form, the CDR3 reads TGTGCCAGCTCTCCCGGACAGGGCTCCCCCTACGAGCAGTACTTC.

The chain has TRBV30 and TRBJ1-1; D is perhaps TRBD1 (6 bases). The CDR3 sequence is 13 residues long. Trimming removed 4 bases at V and 5 bases at J, with 14 bases between. Germline V lookup: CDR1 GTSNPN, CDR2 SVGIG (reference sequence). DNA for the CDR3: TGTGCCTGGACAGGGGTGAAGAGGACTGAAGCTTTCTTT. Protein product: CAWTGVKRTEAFF. The entire variable domain, with the rest obtained from reference TRBV30 and TRBJ1-1, is as follows: SQTIHQWPATLVQPVGSPLSLECTVEGTSNPNLYWYRQAAGRGLQLLFYSVGIGQISSEVPQNLSASRPQDRQFILSSKKLLLSDSGFYLCAWTGVKRTEAFFGQGTRLTVV.

The V and J genes are TRBV7-9 and TRBJ2-7; D might be TRBD1 (5 bases). Trimming cost V 5 bases and J 7 bases, with 12 bases left between them. Looked up from germline, CDR1 is SEHNR and CDR2 is FQNEAQ (reference sequence). The CDR3 is 12 residues long. CDR3 region: CASSLQGDEQYF. For the CDR3, the DNA is TGTGCCAGCAGCCTTCAGGGTGATGAGCAGTACTTC.

This clone was seen more than once but under ten times. The genes are TRBV10-3 and TRBJ2-1; 7 bases are shared with TRBD2. In germline, CDR1 is ENHRY, CDR2 SYGVKD. V was clipped by 2 bases and J by 4 bases; unmatched bases: 5. The CDR3 extends over 15 amino acids. CDR3 amino acids: CAISELISGYNEQFF. The CDR3 coding sequence is TGTGCCATCAGTGAGCTCATTAGCGGGTACAATGAGCAGTTCTTC.

This chain joins TRBV9 and TRBJ2-1; the match to TRBD2 covers 7 bases. Per germline, CDR1 SGDLS and CDR2 YYNGEE. V lost 0 bases, J lost 4 bases, and 10 bases stayed unmatched. This CDR3 is 17 amino acids long. The CDR3 region is CASSVDGPSGVYNEQFF. The CDR3 DNA reads as TGTGCCAGCAGCGTAGATGGGCCTAGCGGAGTTTACAATGAGCAGTTCTTC.

CDR3 bases: TGTGCCAGCAGCACACGGACCGTACGGGGGTCTGGGGCCAACGTCCTGACTTTC. It yields the protein CASSTRTVRGSGANVLTF. The chain combines TRBV11-2 with TRBJ2-6; tentative D call: TRBD2 (6 bases). The CDR3 totals 18 residues. Germline values: CDR1 SGHAT, CDR2 FQNNGV. V lost 5 bases, J lost 1 base, and 18 bases lay in between.

This chain connects TRBV28 to TRBJ1-4; 9 bases map to TRBD1. Germline V gives CDR1 MDHEN, CDR2 SYDVKM. The CDR3 consists of 14 residues. Losses at the gene ends were 5 bases for V and 4 bases for J; bases not matched to a gene: 2. The CDR3 DNA is TGTGCCAGCAGTCCGGGACAGGGTAATGAAAAACTGTTTTTT. Protein product: CASSPGQGNEKLFF.

The rearrangement uses TRBV28 and TRBJ1-1; 8 bases line up with TRBD1. Per the germline V gene, CDR1 is MDHEN and CDR2 is SYDVKM. This CDR3 contains 16 residues. The J segment lost 1 base and the V segment lost 5 bases, leaving 9 bases of the junction unmatched. The CDR3 spells CASSDLPGTGNTEAFF. The CDR3 DNA reads TGTGCCAGCAGTGACCTTCCCGGGACAGGGAACACTGAAGCTTTCTTT.

This chain connects TRBV30 to TRBJ1-1, with D possibly being TRBD1 (6 bases). V was pared by 2 bases and J by 10 bases, with 11 bases between. The V gene's germline CDR1 is GTSNPN and CDR2 SVGIG (reference sequence). The CDR3 covers 11 residues. As DNA, the CDR3 is TGTGCCTGGAGTAGTTTAGGGGGAGCTTTCTTT. Its protein is CAWSSLGGAFF. Combining the CDR3 with reference TRBV30 and TRBJ1-1 gives the whole variable domain SQTIHQWPATLVQPVGSPLSLECTVEGTSNPNLYWYRQAAGRGLQLLFYSVGIGQISSEVPQNLSASRPQDRQFILSSKKLLLSDSGFYLCAWSSLGGAFFGQGTRLTVV.